This T cell receptor (beta chain) was identified during a study of cytotoxic CD8 clonotypes in ibrutinib-treated CLL (dated by TCRdb to the early 2020s). Turning to the overall study: In this cohort, some 16 patients were treatment-naive and ten to eleven were relapsed/refractory, while around 18 had unmutated IGHV. Responses were partial in 25 or so patients and complete in 2; after median around 65 months follow-up, around 15 stayed in remission and about 12 progressed. Samples at response were collected after a median of about 12 months of treatment, with a range of about 6 to 36 months. An average of about 260,000 productive templates and roughly 94,000 productive rearrangements was obtained per sample. Longitudinal samples were available for about 30% of the roughly 86 trial participants. Cryopreserved peripheral blood mononuclear cells were obtained prior to treatment, at the time of response, and at either disease progression or sustained remission. All remission and progressive disease samples were collected while patients were still receiving ibrutinib. What the authors observed across the whole study: Lymph node repertoires were not examined, and the timing of sampling was not matched between patients in sustained remission and those whose disease progressed. Public clonotypes were rare and either shrank or stayed stable during treatment, and the rise in clonality at ibrutinib response reflected expansion of private clonotypes. At ibrutinib response clonality went up, during sustained remission it held steady, and at progression it dropped back toward baseline. Baseline clonality exceeded that of age-matched healthy donors and correlated strongly with circulating CD8+ T-cell counts.

A remark on this clone: Its binding antigen is unknown. No base quality information exists; no much larger clone differs at one position.

The goal of deep resolution MiSeq sequencing was a depth between 1 in 1 million and 1 in 200,000 T cells, and coverage averaged 10x per clonotype. The immunoSEQ hsTCRB Kit was used to generate the TCR beta libraries. As for the authors' bioinformatics: ImmunoSEQ Data Assistant and ImmunoSEQ Analyzer were used for data analysis, and V, D and J genes were assigned according to IMGT definitions. Clonality, with values ranging from 0 to 1, was calculated as one minus the normalized Shannon entropy of productive rearrangement frequencies. Only overrepresented clonotypes making up at least 0.05% of each patient's repertoire were included in the public clonotype analysis. Repertoires from approximately 12 age-matched healthy donors in immuneACCESS were used as clonality controls. Not all clones reach the TCRdb copy of this immuneACCESS table, which keeps in-frame sequences only. Checked studies attribute under half of the gap to unresolved V genes and leave the rest unexplained. That table supplies the V and J calls and clone size; D and trimming were determined from the DNA. The table for this sample lists around 200,000 clones; 70% to 75% of them were counted only once. About 6% of the sample rests with the top ten.

What this sample's time point label stands for: about eleven months on ibrutinib. For TCR beta library preparation, 1.5 to 2 micrograms of genomic DNA was extracted from cryopreserved PBMCs. High-throughput TCR beta sequencing was performed on longitudinal blood samples from CLL patients receiving ibrutinib monotherapy. The patients took part in an open-label, single-center phase 2 trial of ibrutinib monotherapy. Germline trimming amounts to 5 bases on V and 6 bases on J, with 7 as the count of junction bases outside the gene matches. The CDR3 measures 14 amino acids from cysteine to phenylalanine. This entry keeps only the CDR3 DNA: 42 bases, framed from base 1.

The rearranged chain carries TRBV5-3 and TRBJ1-5, and TRBD1 matches 8 of the central bases. TRBV5-3 is an open reading frame whose function is uncertain. Material: PBMCs, obtained after 12 months of ibrutinib treatment. This receptor was identified in a human donor with chronic lymphocytic leukemia. The CDR3 protein is CARRSDRGFQPQHF. The nucleotide sequence reads TGTGCCAGAAGGTCCGACAGGGGATTTCAGCCCCAGCATTTT.